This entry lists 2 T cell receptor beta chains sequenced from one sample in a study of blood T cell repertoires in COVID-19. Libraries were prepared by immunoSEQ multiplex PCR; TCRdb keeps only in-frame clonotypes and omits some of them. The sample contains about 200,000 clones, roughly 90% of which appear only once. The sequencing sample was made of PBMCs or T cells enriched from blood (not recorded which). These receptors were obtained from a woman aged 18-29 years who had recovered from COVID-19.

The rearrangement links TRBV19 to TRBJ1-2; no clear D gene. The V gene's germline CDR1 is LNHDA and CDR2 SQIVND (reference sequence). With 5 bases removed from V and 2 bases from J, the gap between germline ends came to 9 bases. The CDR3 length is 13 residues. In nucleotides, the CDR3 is TGTGCCAGTAGTCCGACTGGGAACTATGGCTACACCTTC. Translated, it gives CASSPTGNYGYTF.

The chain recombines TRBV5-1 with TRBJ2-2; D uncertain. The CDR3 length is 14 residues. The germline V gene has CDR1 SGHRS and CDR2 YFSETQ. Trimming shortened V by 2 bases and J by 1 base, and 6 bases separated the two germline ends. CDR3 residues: CASSFQENTGELFF. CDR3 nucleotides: TGCGCCAGCAGCTTTCAGGAGAACACCGGGGAGCTGTTTTTT.